Following are 27 T cell receptor beta chains from one sample sequenced in a study of T cell changes during pregnancy in multiple sclerosis. Sequencing was performed with immunoSEQ multiplex PCR; in TCRdb, only in-frame clones are kept and a portion is missing. Of 80,000 or so clones listed, 94% are singletons. Source: peripheral blood, taken in the second trimester of pregnancy. These receptors all come from a female donor in good health, enrolled as a control in a pregnancy study.

This rearrangement joins TRBV6-1 to TRBJ2-2; no firm D call. The CDR3 consists of 13 residues. Germline CDR1 and CDR2: MNHNS and SASEGT. V shed 3 bases and J shed 3 bases, with 5 bases lying between them. CDR3 amino acids: CASSDSHTGELFF. Here the CDR3 DNA reads TGTGCCAGCAGTGACAGTCACACCGGGGAGCTGTTTTTT.

V and J are TRBV10-3 and TRBJ1-1; weak D call: TRBD1 (6 bases). There are 18 residues in the CDR3. Germline V CDR1 and CDR2: ENHRY, SYGVKD. V lost 2 bases and J lost 0, with 19 bases in between. The chain's CDR3 is CAISEGTGLGRMNTEAFF. Written as DNA, the CDR3 is TGTGCCATCAGTGAGGGTACAGGGTTGGGAAGAATGAACACTGAAGCTTTCTTT.

This chain connects TRBV5-8 to TRBJ2-7; 7 bases fit TRBD1. V shed 0 bases, J shed 2 bases, and the junction held 2 bases outside the gene matches. Looked up from germline, CDR1 is SGHTS and CDR2 is YDEGEE. The CDR3 length is 14 residues. The CDR3 region has the DNA TGTGCCAGCAGCTTGGGGACAGGACCCTACGAGCAGTACTTC. Its translation: CASSLGTGPYEQYF.

The chain joins TRBV5-1 to TRBJ1-1; 8 bases fit TRBD1. The CDR3 contains 14 residues. Germline trimming cut 4 bases from V and 6 bases from J; bases unmatched to any gene: 8. Germline values: CDR1 SGHRS, CDR2 YFSETQ. The CDR3 nucleotides read TGCGCCAGCAGCCAGGACAGGGTTGAGGCTGAAGCTTTCTTT. This gives the protein CASSQDRVEAEAFF.

The CDR3 loop reads CASSWTGGTSGELFF. CDR3 coding DNA: TGTGCCAGCAGCTGGACAGGGGGCACGTCCGGGGAGCTGTTTTTT. V gene TRBV7-9 combines with J gene TRBJ2-2; 11 bases are a match to TRBD1. Trimming at V came to 4 bases and at J to 6 bases, leaving 4 bases not matched to a gene. Germline values: CDR1 SEHNR, CDR2 FQNEAQ (reference sequence). The CDR3 is made up of 15 amino acids.

The rearrangement joins TRBV10-3 to TRBJ1-1; 8 bases map to TRBD1. The CDR3 has 13 residues. Germline loops: CDR1 ENHRY, CDR2 SYGVKD. Germline trimming cut 4 bases from V and 7 bases from J; bases unmatched to any gene: 5. In DNA form, the CDR3 reads TGTGCCATCAGTGGGGGACAGGCCAATGAAGCTTTCTTT. Translated, it gives CAISGGQANEAFF.

The J gene is TRBJ2-2, the V gene TRBV25-1, with 8 bases that match TRBD2. The CDR3 is 16 residues long. The V gene end was trimmed by 1 base and the J gene end by 5 bases; junction bases not matched to a gene: 6. Germline values: CDR1 MGHDK, CDR2 SYGVNS. The CDR3 nucleotides read TGTGCCAGCAGTGAATCGGGGACTAGTAGGACCGGGGAGCTGTTTTTT. Its translation: CASSESGTSRTGELFF.

CDR3 in DNA: TGTGCCAGCAGTTTTACTAGCGGGTCACTCTACGAGCAGTACTTC. Its translation: CASSFTSGSLYEQYF. The chain recombines TRBV28 with TRBJ2-7; 9 nucleotides agree with TRBD2. CDR1 is MDHEN and CDR2 is SYDVKM in the germline V gene. V shed 3 bases, J shed 3 bases, and the junction held 6 bases outside the gene matches. This CDR3 is 15 amino acids long.

This sequence joins TRBV19 and TRBJ1-1; the D is unclear. Germline V gene sequence: CDR1 LNHDA, CDR2 SQIVND (reference sequence). The CDR3 runs 11 residues. V lost 6 bases and J lost 1, with 3 bases in between. The CDR3 loop reads CASRANTEAFF. The CDR3 DNA reads TGTGCCAGTAGAGCGAACACTGAAGCTTTCTTT. Filled out from reference TRBV19 and TRBJ1-1, the complete variable domain reads DGGITQSPKYLFRKEGQNVTLSCEQNLNHDAMYWYRQDPGQGLRLIYYSQIVNDFQKGDIAEGYSVSREKKESFPLTVTSAQKNPTAFYLCASRANTEAFFGQGTRLTVV.

CDR3 DNA sequence: TGTGCCAGTCACGGGACAGCCAATTCACCCCTCCACTTT. Translating it yields CASHGTANSPLHF. The J gene is TRBJ1-6, the V gene TRBV7-9, with 7 bases fitting TRBD1. The germline V gene has CDR1 SEHNR and CDR2 FQNEAQ (reference sequence). V trimming: 9 bases; J trimming: 7 bases; junction bases outside the gene matches: 6. The CDR3 runs 13 residues.

The chain uses TRBV29-1 and TRBJ2-3; D possibly corresponds to TRBD2 (6 bases). There are 14 residues in the CDR3. Germline lookup yields CDR1 SQVTM and CDR2 ANQGSEA. CDR3 amino acids: CTTSGGKSTDTQYF. DNA of the CDR3: TGCACCACTTCCGGCGGGAAAAGCACAGATACGCAGTATTTT.

The rearrangement links TRBV4-1 to TRBJ1-5; D call uncertain. Deletions cut 1 base from V and 3 bases from J, with 7 bases between. Germline-derived CDR1 and CDR2 are MGHRA and YSYEKL. This CDR3 has 14 residues. As DNA, the CDR3 is TGCGCCAGCAGCCAAGGCGGCACCAATCAGCCCCAGCATTTT. Its translation: CASSQGGTNQPQHF.

This sequence joins TRBV7-2 and TRBJ2-2, with D perhaps matching TRBD1 (5 bases). V was trimmed by 3 bases and J by 7 bases, leaving 12 bases between them. Germline loops: CDR1 SGHTA, CDR2 FQGNSA. CDR3 length: 14 amino acids. CDR3 nucleotide sequence: TGTGCCAGCAGCTTGGGGCGGTCCTACGGGGAGCTGTTTTTT. Its translation: CASSLGRSYGELFF. The entire variable domain, with the rest obtained from reference TRBV7-2 and TRBJ2-2, is as follows: GAGVSQSPSNKVTEKGKDVELRCDPISGHTALYWYRQSLGQGLEFLIYFQGNSAPDKSGLPSDRFSAERTGGSVSTLTIQRTQQEDSAVYLCASSLGRSYGELFFGEGSRLTVL.

The V gene is TRBV6-1, the J gene TRBJ2-5, with D perhaps TRBD2 (5 bases). Deletions cut 7 bases from V and 1 base from J, with 10 bases between. In germline, CDR1 is MNHNS, CDR2 SASEGT. This CDR3 contains 13 residues. The CDR3 DNA is TGTGCCAGCATTCGGGGTATCCAAGAGACCCAGTACTTC. Residues: CASIRGIQETQYF.

The V and J genes are TRBV6-5 and TRBJ2-2; 8 nucleotides line up with TRBD1. The trim removed 6 bases at V and 5 bases at J, leaving 5 bases unmatched. Germline CDR1 MNHEY, CDR2 SVGAGI. The CDR3 covers 14 residues. The DNA of the CDR3 is TGTGCCAGCAGCAGACAGGGGTCGACCGGGGAGCTGTTTTTT. Translated: CASSRQGSTGELFF.

The V gene is TRBV23-1, the J gene TRBJ1-2, with a possible D match to TRBD1 (6 bases). TRBV23-1 is an open reading frame whose function is uncertain. The CDR3 consists of 15 residues. V shed 5 bases and J shed 1 base, with 14 bases lying between them. CDR3: CASSSTGHHNYGYTF. CDR3 sequence (DNA): TGCGCCAGCAGTTCCACGGGACACCATAACTATGGCTACACCTTC.

This clone was recorded only once. The gene calls are TRBV5-4 and TRBJ2-7; tentative D call: TRBD2 (6 bases). The CDR3 spans 13 residues. Germline V gene lookup returns CDR1 SGHNT and CDR2 YYREEE (reference sequence). Trimming took 0 bases from V and 7 from J, leaving 11 bases between them. CDR3 sequence reads: CASSLAGEVEQYF. CDR3 DNA sequence: TGTGCCAGCAGCTTGGCTGGGGAGGTTGAGCAGTACTTC.

The chain employs TRBV19 and TRBJ1-5; the D gene is possibly TRBD1 (5 bases). The CDR3 is 15 residues long. The ends were cut back, 0 bases at V and 2 bases at J, with 8 bases in the middle. CDR1 is LNHDA, CDR2 SQIVND, per germline (reference sequence). The DNA of the CDR3 is TGTGCCAGTAGTATAGACAGGGCAGGCAATCAGCCCCAGCATTTT. As protein: CASSIDRAGNQPQHF.

This sequence joins TRBV11-2 and TRBJ2-7; TRBD1 might be the D (6 bases). The CDR3 runs 13 residues. Trimming left V 3 bases short and J 3 bases short, with 9 bases between. The V gene's germline CDR1 is SGHAT and CDR2 FQNNGV. The CDR3 here is CASSFGTLYEQYF. Written as DNA, the CDR3 is TGTGCCAGCAGCTTCGGGACACTCTACGAGCAGTACTTC.

The rearrangement links TRBV5-4 to TRBJ2-2, with 11 bases fitting TRBD2. Per germline, CDR1 SGHNT and CDR2 YYREEE (reference sequence). This CDR3 contains 16 residues. With V trimmed by 4 bases and J by 3 bases, 5 bases remained unmatched. CDR3 DNA: TGTGCCAGCAGCAAGGGGACTAGCGGCTACACCGGGGAGCTGTTTTTT. This encodes CASSKGTSGYTGELFF.

The chain recombines TRBV5-6 with TRBJ1-1; D remains ambiguous. The CDR3 length is 16 residues. The germline V gene has CDR1 SGHDT and CDR2 YYEEEE. The V and J ends lost 0 bases and 0 bases respectively, with 12 bases between them. The CDR3 loop reads CASSLEGLFMNTEAFF. DNA of the CDR3: TGTGCCAGCAGCTTGGAAGGACTGTTCATGAACACTGAAGCTTTCTTT.

The CDR3 DNA is TGTGCCAGCAGCTTAGACAGCACGTCGGAGACCCAGTACTTC. Its protein product is CASSLDSTSETQYF. This rearrangement joins TRBV7-8 to TRBJ2-5; no definite D call. The CDR3 extends over 14 amino acids. V lost 1 base and J 5 bases, leaving 11 bases between the germline ends. CDR1 is SGHVS, CDR2 FQNEAQ, per germline.

The chain couples TRBV5-6 to TRBJ1-4; 7 bases line up with TRBD1. The CDR3 is 15 amino acids. In germline, CDR1 is SGHDT, CDR2 YYEEEE. V shed 4 bases and J 8 bases; nucleotides not matched to a gene: 11. This CDR3 is CASSGGSTGREKLFF. Here the CDR3 DNA reads TGTGCCAGCAGCGGGGGCTCGACAGGGAGGGAAAAACTGTTTTTT.

The V gene is TRBV4-1, the J gene TRBJ2-7; D not certain. Germline lookup yields CDR1 MGHRA and CDR2 YSYEKL. V was shortened by 4 bases and J by 4 bases, with 14 bases between the two germline ends. This CDR3 is 14 amino acids long. CDR3 DNA sequence: TGCGCCAGCAGCCCGCGTGAGAGGAGTTACGAGCAGTACTTC. Translated, it gives CASSPRERSYEQYF.

The chain combines TRBV7-8 with TRBJ2-4; TRBD2 matches 8 bases. The CDR3 totals 14 residues. Looked up from germline, CDR1 is SGHVS and CDR2 is FQNEAQ. The V segment lost 1 base and the J segment 9 bases; nucleotides outside the gene matches: 5. CDR3: CASSLGAGAPIQYF. As DNA, the CDR3 is TGTGCCAGCAGCTTAGGAGCGGGAGCACCCATTCAGTACTTC.

This clone was seen only once. The chain has TRBV7-2 and TRBJ1-5, with unresolved D. CDR1 is SGHTA and CDR2 is FQGNSA in the germline V gene. This CDR3 has 14 residues. V was pared by 4 bases and J by 2 bases, with 9 bases between. CDR3 in amino acids: CASSYAAGNQPQHF. CDR3 bases: TGTGCCAGCAGCTACGCGGCTGGCAATCAGCCCCAGCATTTT.

In DNA, the CDR3 is TGTGCCAGCAGCTTAGGGCAGGGGCTGGGCTATGGCTACACCTTC. This gives the protein CASSLGQGLGYGYTF. V and J are TRBV7-2 and TRBJ1-2; TRBD1 might be the D (6 bases). There are 15 residues in the CDR3. The V and J ends lost 1 base and 4 bases respectively, with 13 bases between them. Germline loops: CDR1 SGHTA, CDR2 FQGNSA.